These 24 T cell receptor beta chains originate from one sample sequenced in a study of T cells in Graves' hyperthyroidism and ophthalmopathy. RNA transcripts yielded amplified TCR beta CDR3 regions. TCR CDR3 underwent first-round RT-PCR with the HTBI primer set. TCRdb passed the multiplex PCR reads through MiXCR, listing each CDR3 protein once. The table has a few hundred thousand distinct CDR3 sequences, about 15% seen once. The sequenced sample consisted of blood. These receptors all come from a woman aged 40 to 49 with Graves' hyperthyroidism that later progressed to Graves' ophthalmopathy.

On this clonotype: The missing conserved phenylalanine or tryptophan at the end of this CDR3 makes a read error likely. V is TRBV11-2 and J is TRBJ2-5; D is uncertain. The CDR3 is 17 amino acids. V shed 0 bases and J shed 1 base, with 15 bases lying between them. The germline V gene encodes CDR1 SGHAT and CDR2 FQNNGV. CDR3 protein: CASSLDLRTMTQETQYV. In DNA, the CDR3 is TGTGCCAGCAGCTTAGATCTCCGGACGATGACCCAAGAGACCCAGTACGTC.

This chain joins TRBV20-1 and TRBJ2-7; possibly TRBD2 for D (5 bases). The CDR3 covers 13 residues. Germline V gene sequence: CDR1 DFQATT, CDR2 SNEGSKA (reference sequence). V lost 4 bases to trimming and J lost 0 bases, with 10 bases between them. DNA of the CDR3: TGCAGTGCTAACGGGGAAGGCTCCTACGAGCAGTACTTC. Its protein is CSANGEGSYEQYF.

The rearrangement joins TRBV18 to TRBJ2-7, with D perhaps matching TRBD2 (6 bases). There are 14 residues in the CDR3. Germline assignment: CDR1 KGHSH and CDR2 LQKENI. Trimming left V 2 bases short and J 5 bases short, with 13 bases between. The CDR3 DNA reads as TGTGCCAGCTCACCAGGGGCGGGAACCAACGAGCAGTACTTC. Amino acids: CASSPGAGTNEQYF.

In its sample, this clonotype was seen many times. CDR3 nucleotides: TGTGCCAGCAGTTTGGGGAGCGATGAGCAGTTCTTC. Protein product: CASSLGSDEQFF. The chain couples TRBV28 to TRBJ2-1; maybe TRBD2 (5 bases). V dropped 3 bases and J dropped 8 bases, with 8 bases sitting between them. CDR3 length equals 12 residues. CDR1 MDHEN and CDR2 SYDVKM come from the germline V gene. Together with reference TRBV28 and TRBJ2-1, the CDR3 gives the full variable domain: DVKVTQSSRYLVKRTGEKVFLECVQDMDHENMFWYRQDPGLGLRLIYFSYDVKMKEKGDIPEGYSVSREKKERFSLILESASTNQTSMYLCASSLGSDEQFFGPGTRLTVL.

The chain combines TRBV6-1 with TRBJ1-2; D is ambiguous. The CDR3 sequence is 17 residues long. The V end was cut by 2 bases, the J end by 6 bases, with 22 bases between. Germline loops: CDR1 MNHNS, CDR2 SASEGT. This CDR3 is CASSESRPLERGDGYTF. CDR3 DNA: TGTGCCAGCAGTGAATCTCGCCCTCTCGAACGGGGAGATGGCTACACCTTC.

This clonotype was counted between two and nine times. The chain combines TRBV9 with TRBJ2-1, with D perhaps TRBD1 or TRBD2 (5 bases each). The V end lost 4 bases, the J end lost 2 bases, and 13 bases lay between the germline ends. The CDR3 contains 15 residues. From germline, CDR1 is SGDLS and CDR2 YYNGEE. The CDR3 DNA sequence: TGTGCCAGCAGCCCCGGGGCGGTCGCCTACAATGAGCAGTTCTTC. Translation gives CASSPGAVAYNEQFF.

This clonotype was recorded many times. V is TRBV19 and J is TRBJ1-2, with no clear D. Trimming shortened V by 10 bases and J by 7 bases, and 7 bases separated the two germline ends. This CDR3 has 9 residues. Germline assignment: CDR1 LNHDA and CDR2 SQIVND (reference sequence). The CDR3 loop reads CATGFGYTF. The CDR3 DNA reads TGTGCCACGGGGTTTGGCTACACCTTC.

This chain links TRBV10-2 with TRBJ2-2; either TRBD1 or TRBD2 may fit D (6 bases each). The CDR3 runs 16 residues. V was clipped by 0 bases and J by 6 bases, with 14 bases between them. Germline loops: CDR1 WSHSY, CDR2 SAAADI. Here the CDR3 DNA reads TGCGCCAGCAGTGAGTCATGGGGGGCTCAGCCCGGGGAGCTGTTTTTT. It codes for CASSESWGAQPGELFF.

The chain has TRBV4-1 and TRBJ2-5; 7 nucleotides match TRBD2. V was pared by 1 base and J by 5 bases, with 10 bases of the junction left unmatched. Germline CDR1 and CDR2: MGHRA and YSYEKL. The CDR3 covers 16 residues. CDR3 sequence: CASSQGKGLGGETQYF. DNA of the CDR3: TGCGCCAGCAGCCAAGGGAAAGGACTAGGAGGCGAGACCCAGTACTTC.

The sample holds many counts of this clonotype. The chain couples TRBV28 to TRBJ2-7; tentatively, D is TRBD1 (7 bases). Germline lookup yields CDR1 MDHEN and CDR2 SYDVKM. Trimming removed 5 bases at V and 2 bases at J, with 19 bases between. The CDR3 runs to 16 residues. The CDR3 protein is CASSHGQAEGPYEQYF. DNA of the CDR3: TGTGCCAGCAGTCATGGACAGGCGGAGGGACCCTACGAGCAGTACTTC.

Note on this clonotype: A single base separates this from a much larger clone, so it may be a read error. This chain links TRBV29-1 with TRBJ2-7; tentatively, D is TRBD1 or TRBD2 (6 bases each). CDR1 is SQVTM, CDR2 ANQGSEA, per germline. This CDR3 contains 14 residues. V lost 3 bases, J lost 7 bases, and 19 bases lay in between. In DNA form, the CDR3 reads TGCAGCGTTGATCGGACAGTGGGGGGTTATGAGCAGTACTTC. Its translation: CSVDRTVGGYEQYF.

This clonotype came up a few times. One end of the junction fails to match germline, which may point to a read error. The chain joins TRBV28 to TRBJ1-6; D gene unclear. Germline CDR1 is MDHEN and CDR2 is SYDVKM. CDR3 size: 15 residues. CDR3 sequence reads: CASSPQRGWASPLRF. For the CDR3, the DNA is TGTGCCAGCAGTCCTCAGCGCGGGTGGGCCTCACCCCTCCGCTTT.

This clonotype came up a few times. The gene calls are TRBV4-1 and TRBJ2-7; 7 bases map to TRBD1. The junction had 10 bases not matched to a gene; V was cut back by 1 base and J by 4 bases. Germline V gene data show CDR1 as MGHRA and CDR2 as YSYEKL. The CDR3 extends over 16 amino acids. The CDR3 region has the DNA TGCGCCAGCAGCCAAGCGCCGACAGGGTCCAGGTACGAGCAGTACTTC. This sequence encodes CASSQAPTGSRYEQYF.

At least ten counts were recorded for this clonotype. The V gene is TRBV28, the J gene TRBJ1-1; no definite D call. The CDR3 contains 14 residues. Trimming left V 4 bases short and J 1 base short, with 10 bases between. The germline V gene encodes CDR1 MDHEN and CDR2 SYDVKM. The CDR3 sequence: CASSYRRANTEAFF. The CDR3 coding sequence is TGTGCCAGCAGTTACCGCAGAGCGAACACTGAAGCTTTCTTT.

This clonotype turned up a few times. This CDR3 reads CASTRQGSPSGGNQPQHF. The CDR3 DNA reads as TGTGCCAGCACCCGACAGGGGAGCCCTTCTGGGGGCAATCAGCCCCAGCATTTT. V gene TRBV6-1 combines with J gene TRBJ1-5, with TRBD1 matching over 8 bases. The V and J ends lost 7 bases and 2 bases, in that order; junction bases with no gene match: 16. Germline CDR1 MNHNS, CDR2 SASEGT. The CDR3 loop spans 18 amino acids.

The chain uses TRBV7-2 and TRBJ2-3; TRBD2 might be the D (5 bases). CDR3 length: 15 amino acids. V was cut by 1 base and J by 6 bases, with 14 bases left in between. Germline loops: CDR1 SGHTA, CDR2 FQGNSA. The CDR3 DNA reads TGTGCCAGCAGCTTAGGGGGAGTTCGAAGTGATACGCAGTATTTT. Translated, it gives CASSLGGVRSDTQYF.

There are many counts of this clonotype. This rearrangement joins TRBV4-1 to TRBJ1-4, with no clear D. V was pared by 8 bases and J by 7 bases, with 11 bases between. Germline CDR1 is MGHRA and CDR2 is YSYEKL. The CDR3 runs to 12 residues. CDR3 in amino acids: CASRRSGEKLFF. The CDR3 DNA is TGCGCCAGCCGCCGTTCCGGTGAAAAACTGTTTTTT.

This clonotype was detected a few times. The chain carries TRBV6-1 and TRBJ1-5; the D is unclear. The CDR3 totals 15 residues. CDR1 and CDR2 from the germline V gene are MNHNS and SASEGT. Deletions cut 1 base from V and 2 bases from J, with 9 bases between. CDR3 in amino acids: CASSEGRQGNQPQHF. CDR3 DNA sequence: TGTGCCAGCAGTGAAGGAAGGCAGGGCAATCAGCCCCAGCATTTT.

Ten or more counts support this clonotype. The chain recombines TRBV18 with TRBJ2-1; D tentatively fits TRBD1 or TRBD2 (5 bases each). CDR1 KGHSH and CDR2 LQKENI come from the germline V gene. V shed 0 bases and J shed 6 bases, with 18 bases lying between them. This CDR3 spans 17 amino acids. The CDR3: CASSPPNLGALGNEQFF. The CDR3 DNA follows: TGTGCCAGCTCACCACCGAATCTCGGGGCCCTTGGCAATGAGCAGTTCTTC.

In its sample, this clonotype was seen many times. V gene TRBV12-3 or TRBV12-4 combines with J gene TRBJ2-7, with 11 positions matching TRBD2. Trimming cost V 4 bases and J 1 base; bases outside gene matches: 3. The CDR3 is 15 residues long. CDR3 in amino acids: CASSYTSGSSYEQYF. The CDR3 region has the DNA TGTGCCAGCAGTTACACTAGCGGGAGTTCCTACGAGCAGTACTTC.

This clonotype was picked up many times. This chain uses TRBV6-1 with TRBJ2-4, with D possibly matching TRBD2 (5 bases). The CDR3 is made up of 14 amino acids. Germline V lookup: CDR1 MNHNS, CDR2 SASEGT. The V and J ends lost 5 bases and 0 bases respectively, with 8 bases between them. As DNA, the CDR3 is TGTGCCAGCAGTCCGACTAAAGCCAAAAACATTCAGTACTTC. It specifies CASSPTKAKNIQYF.

V gene TRBV11-2 combines with J gene TRBJ2-1; 8 bases fit TRBD2. Per germline, CDR1 SGHAT and CDR2 FQNNGV. The CDR3 totals 16 residues. J lost 8 bases, V lost 3 bases, and 12 bases had no gene match. For the CDR3, the DNA is TGTGCCAGCAGCTTTGGTAGCGGGATGGTCCGCGATGAGCAGTTCTTC. This translates into CASSFGSGMVRDEQFF.

This clonotype was seen only a few times. A much more abundant neighbour one base away suggests this may be a read error. V and J are TRBV6-5 and TRBJ1-1; unclear D gene. This CDR3 contains 13 residues. CDR1 and CDR2 from the germline V gene are MNHEY and SVGAGI. The CDR3 DNA reads as TGTGTCAGCAGTTATTCTCAGGTGACTGAAGCTTTCTTT. Protein sequence: CVSSYSQVTEAFF.

In this sample, this clonotype turned up once. The chain links TRBV9 to TRBJ2-3; 11 bases agree with TRBD2. Germline trimming cut 3 bases from V and 4 bases from J; bases unmatched to any gene: 4. CDR3 length: 15 residues. Germline V gene data show CDR1 as SGDLS and CDR2 as YYNGEE. The CDR3 loop is CASSAQLAGADTQYF. The CDR3, as DNA: TGTGCCAGCAGCGCCCAACTAGCGGGAGCAGATACGCAGTATTTT.